The following is a TCR beta chain sequence with its context. Its cognate antigen is unknown. Each CDR3 protein gets one entry after TCRdb re-called the 5' RACE reads with MiXCR. The sample yields around 250,000 distinct CDR3 sequences, 16% seen once. The data stem from a study of T-cell memory formation after mild COVID-19. Notes on the study in general: For contracting clones, CD4+ ones sat mainly in CM and EM, CD8+ in EMRA.

The V gene lost 6 bases and the J gene lost 3 bases, with 13 bases spanning the gap. The CDR3 is made up of 13 amino acids. Germline CDR1 is SQVTM and CDR2 is ANQGSEA. The material sequenced was PBMCs or a T cell subset sorted from them (not recorded which). The receptor's source is a man aged 18 to 30 who had mild COVID-19 (a few samples of this study predate the infection). Cell type and time point are not known. The chain is built from TRBV29-1 and TRBJ2-3, with no clear D. CDR3 bases: TGCAGCGTCGGATTAGTTACGACAGATACGCAGTATTTT. The encoded protein is CSVGLVTTDTQYF.